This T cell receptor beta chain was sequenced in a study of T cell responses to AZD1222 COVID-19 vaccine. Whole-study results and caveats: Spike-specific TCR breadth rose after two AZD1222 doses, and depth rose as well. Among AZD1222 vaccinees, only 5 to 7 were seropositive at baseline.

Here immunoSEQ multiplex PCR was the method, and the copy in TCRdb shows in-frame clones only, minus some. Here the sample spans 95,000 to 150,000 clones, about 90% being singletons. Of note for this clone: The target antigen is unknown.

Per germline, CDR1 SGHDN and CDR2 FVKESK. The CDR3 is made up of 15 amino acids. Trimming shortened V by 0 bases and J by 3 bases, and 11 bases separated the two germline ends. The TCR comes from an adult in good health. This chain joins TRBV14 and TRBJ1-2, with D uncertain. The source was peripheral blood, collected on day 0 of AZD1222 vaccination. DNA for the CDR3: TGTGCCAGCAGCCAAGATATCGGCAATTACTATGGCTACACCTTC. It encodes CASSQDIGNYYGYTF.